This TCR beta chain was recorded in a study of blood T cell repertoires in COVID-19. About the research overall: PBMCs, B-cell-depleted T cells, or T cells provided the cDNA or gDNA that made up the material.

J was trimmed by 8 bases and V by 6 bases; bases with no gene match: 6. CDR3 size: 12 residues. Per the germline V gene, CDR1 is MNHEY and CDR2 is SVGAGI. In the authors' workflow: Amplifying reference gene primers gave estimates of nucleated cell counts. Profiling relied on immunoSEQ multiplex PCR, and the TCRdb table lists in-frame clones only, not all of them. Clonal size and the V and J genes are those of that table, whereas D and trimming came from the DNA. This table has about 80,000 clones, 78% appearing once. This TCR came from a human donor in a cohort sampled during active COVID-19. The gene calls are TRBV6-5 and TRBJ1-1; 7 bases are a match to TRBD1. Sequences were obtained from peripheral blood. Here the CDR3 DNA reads TGTGCCAGCAGCCTCCTGACAGGGGAAGCTTTCTTT. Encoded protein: CASSLLTGEAFF.